The clone carrying this TCR beta chain has only one observation. As handled by the study authors: For nucleated cells, counts were estimated from reference gene primer amplification. Clones were sequenced by immunoSEQ multiplex PCR, and TCRdb holds only the in-frame ones, with some missing. V, J and clone size reflect that table, while D and trimming were determined from the DNA. The sample lists under 250,000 clones; about 90% were seen once. These data originate in a study of blood T cell repertoires in COVID-19. Study details: The study drew acute and convalescent COVID-19 samples from the United States, Italy and Spain. T cells, B-cell-depleted T cells, or PBMCs provided the cDNA or gDNA that served as material.

V was clipped by 6 bases and J by 6 bases, with 20 bases between them. The CDR3 is 15 residues long. Per germline, CDR1 WSHSY and CDR2 SAAADI. The receptor was isolated from a man aged 18 to 30 with active or convalescent COVID-19. What was sequenced was peripheral blood. The chain links TRBV10-2 to TRBJ1-2, with D possibly being TRBD1 (6 bases). The CDR3 spells CASSAPFPTGNGYTF. The CDR3 DNA is TGCGCCAGCAGCGCGCCTTTTCCCACAGGGAATGGCTACACCTTC.